The entry below gives a single TCR beta chain sequence along with its context. CDR1 and CDR2 (germline): KGHSH, LQKENI. Trimming took 6 bases from V and 0 from J, leaving 13 bases between them. The CDR3 is 15 amino acids. It was during active infection that Seattle patients were enrolled and then longitudinally followed. TCRdb's copy holds only in-frame clones and misses some; the assay was immunoSEQ multiplex PCR. Of approximately 120,000 clones listed, roughly 74% are singletons. This sample was included in a study of blood T cell repertoires in COVID-19. Overall study context: From T cells, B-cell-depleted T cells, or PBMCs came the material, which was cDNA or gDNA.

The clonotype was recovered from a man older than 75 with COVID-19, enrolled during active disease. This chain links TRBV18 with TRBJ2-3, with unresolved D. Sequenced sample: peripheral blood. Here the CDR3 DNA reads TGTGCCAGCTCCCCCTTCAGCGCAAGCACAGATACGCAGTATTTT. It specifies CASSPFSASTDTQYF.